A selection of T cell receptor beta chains follows, all from one sample in a study of blood T cells in healthy people across ages. TCRdb passed the 5' RACE reads through MiXCR, listing each CDR3 protein once. Of about 580,000 distinct CDR3 sequences in the sample, 40% to 50% were seen once. The sequenced sample consisted of blood. All receptors come from a man older than 75 in good health. The CDR3 runs from the conserved cysteine through the conserved F or W. Size is omitted from some rows. Given values are once, few, many or a class for expanded clones.

cdr3_aa: CASSLYGGETQYF
clone_size: NA
j_call: TRBJ2-5
v_call: TRBV7-3

cdr3_aa: CASARADSNQPQHF
clone_size: few
j_call: TRBJ1-5
v_call: TRBV4-1

cdr3_aa: CSARDPKAPNTEAFF
clone_size: NA
j_call: TRBJ1-1
v_call: TRBV20-1

cdr3_aa: CASSRPTSGRDNAKNIQYF
clone_size: NA
j_call: TRBJ2-4
v_call: TRBV7-2

cdr3_aa: CASKGGGAGNYGYTF
clone_size: many
j_call: TRBJ1-2
v_call: TRBV6-5

cdr3_aa: CASSNRTGGHTEAFF
clone_size: NA
j_call: TRBJ1-1
v_call: TRBV6-2/TRBV6-3

cdr3_aa: CASSPRQGAGGEQYF
clone_size: NA
j_call: NA
v_call: TRBV9

cdr3_aa: CSARGPGQGLAFF
clone_size: NA
j_call: TRBJ1-1
v_call: TRBV20-1

cdr3_aa: CASSLTRDSYEQYF
clone_size: few
j_call: TRBJ2-7
v_call: TRBV7-9

cdr3_aa: CASKAGWADTQYF
clone_size: NA
j_call: TRBJ2-3
v_call: TRBV27

cdr3_aa: CASLGTGLFGEQFF
clone_size: NA
j_call: TRBJ2-1
v_call: TRBV21-1

cdr3_aa: CASSLDTNEQYF
clone_size: once
j_call: TRBJ2-7
v_call: TRBV7-2

cdr3_aa: CASSPSLAGQETQYF
clone_size: NA
j_call: TRBJ2-5
v_call: TRBV7-9

cdr3_aa: CASNAGGETQYF
clone_size: NA
j_call: TRBJ2-5
v_call: TRBV7-2

cdr3_aa: CSAQPSGAGEQYF
clone_size: many
j_call: TRBJ2-7
v_call: TRBV20-1

cdr3_aa: CASSAYRSTEQYF
clone_size: few
j_call: TRBJ2-7
v_call: TRBV2

cdr3_aa: CSASRGGREQYF
clone_size: few
j_call: NA
v_call: TRBV20-1

cdr3_aa: CASSVGQGAPEQYF
clone_size: NA
j_call: TRBJ2-7
v_call: TRBV6-1

cdr3_aa: CASSKTRTGTTYEQYF
clone_size: NA
j_call: TRBJ2-7
v_call: TRBV6-2/TRBV6-3

cdr3_aa: CSARETFYEQYF
clone_size: few
j_call: TRBJ2-7
v_call: TRBV20-1

cdr3_aa: CAIRDFAVLDTQYF
clone_size: NA
j_call: TRBJ2-3
v_call: TRBV28

cdr3_aa: CASSPGYGYTF
clone_size: many
j_call: TRBJ1-2
v_call: TRBV28

cdr3_aa: CASSRGQLNPGELFF
clone_size: NA
j_call: TRBJ2-2
v_call: TRBV5-1

cdr3_aa: CASSQGLAGERGEQFF
clone_size: NA
j_call: TRBJ2-1
v_call: TRBV3-1

cdr3_aa: CASSTDRANTIYF
clone_size: NA
j_call: TRBJ1-3
v_call: TRBV6-2/TRBV6-3

cdr3_aa: CASSSGLAGGFYEQYF
clone_size: NA
j_call: TRBJ2-7
v_call: TRBV7-2

cdr3_aa: CASSLVGGSSDAQYF
clone_size: NA
j_call: TRBJ2-3
v_call: TRBV7-2

cdr3_aa: CASNQVNYGYTF
clone_size: NA
j_call: TRBJ1-2
v_call: TRBV6-2/TRBV6-3

cdr3_aa: CASSGTGRGEWRNTEAFF
clone_size: NA
j_call: TRBJ1-1
v_call: TRBV6-1

cdr3_aa: CASSLVQGNEYEQYF
clone_size: few
j_call: NA
v_call: TRBV5-5

cdr3_aa: CSVRTPGETQYF
clone_size: few
j_call: TRBJ2-5
v_call: TRBV29-1

cdr3_aa: CASRSSGQETQYF
clone_size: few
j_call: TRBJ2-5
v_call: TRBV7-2

cdr3_aa: CASRGVYGYTF
clone_size: few
j_call: TRBJ1-2
v_call: TRBV3-1

cdr3_aa: CASSTGTVGELFF
clone_size: NA
j_call: TRBJ2-2
v_call: TRBV9

cdr3_aa: CASSLSTSNYEQYF
clone_size: few
j_call: TRBJ2-7
v_call: TRBV7-2

cdr3_aa: CASTRAGGDGYTF
clone_size: many
j_call: TRBJ1-2
v_call: TRBV6-5